This T cell receptor (beta chain) was captured in a study of PD-1 blockade in classical Hodgkin lymphoma. All the patients suffered relapse after autologous stem cell transplantation, and brentuximab vedotin exposure differed. Between the trimmed V and J ends, which lost 3 bases and 1 base, there was a span of 21 bases. The germline gives CDR1 LNHDA, CDR2 SQIVND (reference sequence). The CDR3 contains 18 residues. Study-level results: CD4+ TCR diversity, unlike CD8+, climbed significantly by C4D1. The study found complete responders had baseline diversity similar to newly diagnosed patients.

The method was immunoSEQ multiplex PCR; TCRdb's version includes in-frame clones alone and lacks a portion of them. The sample lists approximately 70,000 clones; roughly 91% were seen once. Remarks on this clone: The antigen is undetermined.

The TCR originated in a human donor with classical Hodgkin lymphoma. The V gene is TRBV19, the J gene TRBJ2-5, with TRBD2 as a possible D gene (6 bases). The sequencing here drew on peripheral blood mononuclear cells (PBMCs), taken at baseline. The chain's CDR3 is CASSMGALGSGLQETQYF. CDR3 sequence (DNA): TGTGCCAGTAGTATGGGAGCGCTAGGTAGCGGCCTCCAAGAGACCCAGTACTTC.